The clone carrying this TCR beta chain was observed at least ten times. This record comes from a study of T-cell reconstitution after alpha-beta-depleted transplantation in children. The V gene's germline CDR1 is SGHRS and CDR2 YFSETQ. V was clipped by 0 bases and J by 6 bases, with 12 bases between them. CDR3 length equals 15 residues. Using unique molecular identifiers, the investigators prepared the TCRbeta library. A single record per CDR3 protein comes from TCRdb applying MiXCR to the PCR reads. The data contain approximately 250,000 distinct CDR3 sequences, 9.7% of them seen just once; the ten biggest clones take up approximately 4.7%.

The chain employs TRBV5-1 and TRBJ2-2; maybe TRBD2 (5 bases). Sample: PBMCs from the stem cell graft donor, taken from the stem cell graft. The sequence was collected from a human donor who donated a stem cell graft to a child with SCID. The CDR3 DNA reads TGCGCCAGCAGCTTGGTCCTAGCTGGGGCCGGGGAGCTGTTTTTT. It encodes CASSLVLAGAGELFF.